This entry concerns a single T cell receptor (beta chain). Profiled with immunoSEQ multiplex PCR; TCRdb holds only in-frame clones, not every one. The sample shows 600,000 or so clones, roughly 86% of them seen only once. These data are taken from a study of shared T cell receptors in the human thymus. Germline lookup yields CDR1 MNHNS and CDR2 SASEGT. The CDR3 contains 14 residues. Deletions cut 3 bases from V and 5 bases from J, with 13 bases between. This same sample was also part of a study on human thymus T cells. As reported in that work: Across thymic and blood repertoires, the usage of V and J genes appeared to be biased. Unrelated individuals had highly overlapping thymic repertoires, as reported in related research.

Sequencing was done on a sample of thymocytes. This TCR derives from a boy in the first two years of life with a congenital heart defect. The gene calls are TRBV6-1 and TRBJ1-1, with D possibly being TRBD1 (5 bases). As DNA, the CDR3 is TGTGCCAGCAGTGACAGGGTGTGGTCGACTGAAGCTTTCTTT. This translates into CASSDRVWSTEAFF.